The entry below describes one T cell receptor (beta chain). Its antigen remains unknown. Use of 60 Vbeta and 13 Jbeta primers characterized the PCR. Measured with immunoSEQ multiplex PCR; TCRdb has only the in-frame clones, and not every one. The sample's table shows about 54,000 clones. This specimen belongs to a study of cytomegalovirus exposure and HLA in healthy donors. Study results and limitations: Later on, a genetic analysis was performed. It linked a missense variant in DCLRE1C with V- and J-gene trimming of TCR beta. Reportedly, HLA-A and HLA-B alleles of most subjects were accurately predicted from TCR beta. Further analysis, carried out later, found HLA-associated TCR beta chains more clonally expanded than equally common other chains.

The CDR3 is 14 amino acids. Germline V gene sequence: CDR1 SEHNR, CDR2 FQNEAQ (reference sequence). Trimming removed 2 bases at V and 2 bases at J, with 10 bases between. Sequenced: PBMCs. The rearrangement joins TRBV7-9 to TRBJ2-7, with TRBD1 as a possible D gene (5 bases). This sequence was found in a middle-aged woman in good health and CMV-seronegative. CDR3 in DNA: TGTGCCAGCAGCTTAATGACAGCCACCTACGAGCAGTACTTC. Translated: CASSLMTATYEQYF.